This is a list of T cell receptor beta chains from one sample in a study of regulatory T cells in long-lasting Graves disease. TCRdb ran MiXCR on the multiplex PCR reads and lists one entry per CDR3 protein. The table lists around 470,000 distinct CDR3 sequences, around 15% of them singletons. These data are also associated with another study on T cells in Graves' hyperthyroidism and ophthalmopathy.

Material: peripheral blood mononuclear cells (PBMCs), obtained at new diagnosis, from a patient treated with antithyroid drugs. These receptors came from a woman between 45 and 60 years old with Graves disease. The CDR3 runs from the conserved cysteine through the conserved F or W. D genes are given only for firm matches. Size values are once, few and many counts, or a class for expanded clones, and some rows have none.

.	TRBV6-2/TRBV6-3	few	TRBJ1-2	TGTGCCAGCAGACCAGGGGTCGACTATGGCTACACCTTC	CASRPGVDYGYTF
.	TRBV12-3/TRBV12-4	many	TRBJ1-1	TGTGCCAGCAGTTTAGCAGCTGGCACTGAAGCTTTCTTT	CASSLAAGTEAFF
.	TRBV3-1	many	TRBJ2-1	TGTGCCAGCAGCCAAGACCGGGCCCCCTACTACGACAATGAGCAGTTCTTC	CASSQDRAPYYDNEQFF
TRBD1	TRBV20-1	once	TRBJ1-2	TGCAGTGCTAGACCCCGGGACAGGGATGAGAATGGCTACACCTTC	CSARPRDRDENGYTF
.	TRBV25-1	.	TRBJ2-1	TGTGCCAGCAGTGAATTCTTAGGGAAGGCCAGGGGTGAGCAGTTCTTC	CASSEFLGKARGEQFF
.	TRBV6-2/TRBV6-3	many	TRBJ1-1	TGTGCCAGCAGTTTTTCCGAGCTGAACACTGAAGCTTTCTTT	CASSFSELNTEAFF
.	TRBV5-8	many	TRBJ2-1	TGTGCCAGCAGCAACCCCCCCGAAGGGGACAATGAGCAGTTCTTC	CASSNPPEGDNEQFF
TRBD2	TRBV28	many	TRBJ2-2	TGTGCCAGCAGTTTACTGATCGGGAGGGGGAAAACCGGGGAGCTGTTTTTT	CASSLLIGRGKTGELFF
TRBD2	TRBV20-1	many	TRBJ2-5	TGCAGTGCCAAACCACCGGGACTAGCGGGCTCAGAGACCCAGTACTTC	CSAKPPGLAGSETQYF
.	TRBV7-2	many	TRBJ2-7	TGTGCCAGCCCGGGCCCTCTATCCTACGAGCAGTACTTC	CASPGPLSYEQYF
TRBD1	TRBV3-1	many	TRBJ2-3	TGTGCCAGCAGCCGAGGGGGACAGGCTCGCACAGATACGCAGTATTTT	CASSRGGQARTDTQYF
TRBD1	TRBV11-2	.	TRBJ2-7	TGTGCCAGCAGCCGGACAGGGGGCGACGAGCAGTACTTC	CASSRTGGDEQYF
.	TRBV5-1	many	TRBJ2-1	TGCGCCAGCAGCTTTGGCCAAGGGGGAAGCTCCTACAATGAGCAGTTCTTC	CASSFGQGGSSYNEQFF
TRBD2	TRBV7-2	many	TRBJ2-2	TGTGCCAGCAGCTTCCCGACTAGCGGGAGGGTTTTATCCGGGGAGCTGTTTTTT	CASSFPTSGRVLSGELFF
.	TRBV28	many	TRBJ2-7	TGTGCCAGCAGTTTATGGCCCCGCCGAAGCTCCTACGAGCAGTACTTC	CASSLWPRRSSYEQYF
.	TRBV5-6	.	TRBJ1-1	TGTGCCAGCAGCTTGGCCAGGCAGGCCGAGAACACTGAAGCTTTCTTT	CASSLARQAENTEAFF
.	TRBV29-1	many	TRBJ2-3	TGCAGCGTTGATGGACACGATAACACAGATACGCAGTATTTT	CSVDGHDNTDTQYF
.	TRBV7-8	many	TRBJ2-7	TGTGCCAGCAGCTTACCCCTGGACAGCTCCTACGAGCAGTACTTC	CASSLPLDSSYEQYF
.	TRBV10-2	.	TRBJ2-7	TGCGCCAGCACCCCGGGTCACAGAATCCCCTACGAGCAGTACTTC	CASTPGHRIPYEQYF
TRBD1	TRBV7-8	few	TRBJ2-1	TGTGCCAGCAGCTTAGACTCCGGGACAGGGTACAATGAGCGGTTCTTC	CASSLDSGTGYNERFF
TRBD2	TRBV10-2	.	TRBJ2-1	TGCGCCAGCAGTCTAGGACTGCTAGCGGGATCGGACAATGAGCAGTTCTTC	CASSLGLLAGSDNEQFF
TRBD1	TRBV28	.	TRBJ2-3	TGTGCCAGCAGTTTCACCCGGACAGGGGGAGATACGCAGTATTTT	CASSFTRTGGDTQYF
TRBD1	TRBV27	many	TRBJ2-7	TGTGCCAGCAGTTTTTGGCAGGGGGCCGTCTACGAGCAGTACTTC	CASSFWQGAVYEQYF
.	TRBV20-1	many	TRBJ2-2	TGCAGTGCTAGAGAGTGGCAGGGGCCCGGGGAGCTGTTTTTT	CSAREWQGPGELFF
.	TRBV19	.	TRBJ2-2	TGTGCCAGTAGTTGGCTTTCCGGGGAGCTGTTTTTT	CASSWLSGELFF
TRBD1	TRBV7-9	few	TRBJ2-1	TGTGCCAGCAGCCTAGAGGACAGGGGAGGCGACAATGAGCAGTTCTTC	CASSLEDRGGDNEQFF
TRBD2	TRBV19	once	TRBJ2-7	TGTGCCAGTAGTTTGTCGGGACTAGTTGCCTACGAGCAGTACTTC	CASSLSGLVAYEQYF
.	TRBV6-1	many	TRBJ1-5	TGTGCCAGCAGTCGCGAGGGGATTCAGCCCCAGCATTTT	CASSREGIQPQHF
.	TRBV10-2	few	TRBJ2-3	TGCGCCAGCAGTGAGCTTCTAGTGGCCACAGATACGCAGTATTTT	CASSELLVATDTQYF
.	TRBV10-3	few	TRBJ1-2	TGTGCCATCAGCGGAAGTGACTATGGCTACACCTTC	CAISGSDYGYTF
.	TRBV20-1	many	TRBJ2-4	TGCAGTGACCAACGGGCAGGACGGGCGGCCAAAAACATTCAGTACTTC	CSDQRAGRAAKNIQYF
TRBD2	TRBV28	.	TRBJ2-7	TGTGCCAGCAGTGGGACTAGCTTACTGCAGTGCTTC	CASSGTSLLQCF
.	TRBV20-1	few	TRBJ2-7	TGCAGTGCTAGTCTCGACCCGGAATGGGAGCAGTACTTC	CSASLDPEWEQYF
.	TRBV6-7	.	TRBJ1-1	TGTGCCAGCAGTTACTCAGATGACAGGTTGTGCACTGAAGCTTTCTTT	CASSYSDDRLCTEAFF
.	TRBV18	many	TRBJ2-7	TGTGCCAGCTCCACGGCCCACGAGCAGTACTTC	CASSTAHEQYF
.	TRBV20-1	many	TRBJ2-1	TGCAGTGCTAGAGATGTCAACAGCGCAGTTGAGCAGTTCTTC	CSARDVNSAVEQFF
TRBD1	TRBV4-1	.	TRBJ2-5	TGCGCCAGCAGCCGGGGACAGGTCAGCGAGACCCAGTACTTC	CASSRGQVSETQYF
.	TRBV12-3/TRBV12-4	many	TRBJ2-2	TGTGCCAGCAGTTTACCCACCGCCGGGGAGCTGTTTTTT	CASSLPTAGELFF
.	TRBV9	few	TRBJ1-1	TGTGCCAGCAGCCCGTCGGGGGGCTTCACTGAAGCTTTCTTT	CASSPSGGFTEAFF
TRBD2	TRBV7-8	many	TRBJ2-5	TGTGCCAGCAGCTTAGCGGGAGGGGTCCAAGAGACCCAGTACTTC	CASSLAGGVQETQYF
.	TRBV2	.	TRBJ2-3	TGTGCCAGCAGTGATCGGGGACTGGAGACAGATACGCAGTATTTT	CASSDRGLETDTQYF
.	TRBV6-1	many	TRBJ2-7	TGTGCCAGCTGTCTAGCGCTTTCTACCTACGAGCAGTACTTC	CASCLALSTYEQYF
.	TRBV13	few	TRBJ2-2	TGTGCCAGCAGCACAAAGCCTAGTTCCGGGGAGCTGTTTTTT	CASSTKPSSGELFF
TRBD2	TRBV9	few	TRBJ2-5	TGTGCCAGCAGCGTAGGGGACCTAGCGGGAGTTGGAGAGACCCAGTACTTC	CASSVGDLAGVGETQYF
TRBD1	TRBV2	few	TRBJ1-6	TGTGCCAGCATGCAGGGGGTGGGTTCATTGGGTCCCCTCCACTTT	CASMQGVGSLGPLHF
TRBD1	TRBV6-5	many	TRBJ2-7	TGTGCCAGCAGTTACGTCGCAGGGGGCAGGTACGAGCAGTACTTC	CASSYVAGGRYEQYF
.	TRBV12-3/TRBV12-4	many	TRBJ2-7	TGTGCCAGCAGTCCCACGGGGAAAACCTACGAGCAGTACTTC	CASSPTGKTYEQYF
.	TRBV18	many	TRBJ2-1	TGTGCCAGCTCACCATTAGACAAATCCTACAATGAGCAGTTCTTC	CASSPLDKSYNEQFF
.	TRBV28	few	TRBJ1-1	TGTGCCAGCAGTTTGGGACTCCATGGGACTGAAGCTTTCTTT	CASSLGLHGTEAFF
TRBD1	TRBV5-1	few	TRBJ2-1	TGCGCCAGCAGACAGTCCGGGGGACAGGGGAGATCCAATGAGCAGTTCTTC	CASRQSGGQGRSNEQFF
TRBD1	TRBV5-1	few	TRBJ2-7	TGCGCCAGCAGCTTGGTATCCGGGACAGGGGTAAACTACGAGCAGTACTTC	CASSLVSGTGVNYEQYF